One and the same sample provided the 7 T cell receptor beta chains below, sequenced in a study of human T cells and chemical hapten exposure. Time point here: patch test 2, 6 weeks after DPC sensitization. The treatment: therapeutic diphenylcyclopropenone sensitization with weekly scalp DPC. TCRdb recomputed calls from the RACE reads with MiXCR, one row per CDR3 protein. The sample has roughly 380,000 distinct CDR3 sequences, about 6.3% seen once. The sequenced sample was whole blood, obtained in connection with sensitization to the hapten diphenylcyclopropenone (DPC). Receptors were obtained from a woman between 18 and 29 years old with alopecia areata. Some clones in this sample may be carry-over from other donors' samples.

This clonotype was observed a handful of times. The chain couples TRBV7-2 to TRBJ2-3; D remains unclear. Germline CDR1 reads SGHTA; CDR2 reads FQGNSA. CDR3 length: 14 amino acids. Trimming cost V 1 base and J 1 base, with 6 bases left between them. CDR3 sequence (DNA): TGTGCCAGCAGCTTAGGTTACGGCACAGATACGCAGTATTTT. This encodes CASSLGYGTDTQYF.

The chain links TRBV6-2 or TRBV6-3 to TRBJ2-2; TRBD1 matches 8 bases. The germline V gene has CDR1 MNHEY and CDR2 SVGEGT. V lost 6 bases, J lost 1 base, and 4 bases stayed unmatched. The CDR3 has 15 amino acids. The CDR3 nucleotides read TGTGCCAGCAGCACCGGGACAGGGAACACCGGGGAGCTGTTTTTT. Translated: CASSTGTGNTGELFF.

There are many counts of this clonotype. V and J are TRBV28 and TRBJ2-7; perhaps TRBD2 as D (6 bases). The ends were cut back, 7 bases at V and 0 bases at J, with 7 bases in the middle. Germline lookup yields CDR1 MDHEN and CDR2 SYDVKM. This CDR3 spans 12 amino acids. The CDR3 DNA reads TGTGCCAGCATGCGGGACTCCTACGAGCAGTACTTC. Translated: CASMRDSYEQYF.

The chain links TRBV15 to TRBJ2-3; the D is unclear. The CDR3 totals 15 residues. Germline V gene sequence: CDR1 LNHNV, CDR2 YYDKDF (reference sequence). The V end was cut by 1 base, the J end by 0 bases, with 8 bases between. The chain's CDR3 is CATSRASGSTDTQYF. The CDR3 DNA follows: TGTGCCACCAGCAGAGCTTCCGGGAGCACAGATACGCAGTATTTT.

The chain is built from TRBV6-1 and TRBJ2-3; no reliable D call. V was trimmed by 5 bases and J by 4 bases, leaving 1 base between them. Germline lookup yields CDR1 MNHNS and CDR2 SASEGT. There are 10 residues in the CDR3. CDR3: CASSPDTQYF. The CDR3 nucleotides read TGTGCCAGCAGTCCAGATACGCAGTATTTT.

This clonotype was seen a few times. The chain has TRBV6-6 and TRBJ2-5; D could derive from TRBD1 or TRBD2 (6 bases each). The germline V gene encodes CDR1 MNHNY and CDR2 SVGAGI (reference sequence). This CDR3 spans 16 amino acids. Trimming cost V 4 bases and J 4 bases, with 19 bases left between them. The DNA for the CDR3 is TGTGCCAGCAGTTCCAAAGGGACCCGGGGGCGAGAGACCCAGTACTTC. This translates into CASSSKGTRGRETQYF.

This chain uses TRBV6-1 with TRBJ1-2, with D possibly TRBD1 on 6 matching bases. Germline V gene lookup returns CDR1 MNHNS and CDR2 SASEGT. The length of the CDR3 is 17 residues. Trimming cost V 4 bases and J 4 bases, with 22 bases left between them. CDR3 sequence (DNA): TGTGCCAGCAGTGCCCAACTCACAGGGCGCCCCCTCTATGGCTACACCTTC. This translates into CASSAQLTGRPLYGYTF.